A selection of T cell receptor beta chains follows, all from one sample in a study of blood T cell repertoires in COVID-19. Assay used: immunoSEQ multiplex PCR; TCRdb lists only in-frame clones, some missing. The profile shows tens of thousands of clones, roughly 83% of them singletons. Sequenced sample: peripheral blood. Receptors originate from a human donor in a cohort sampled during active COVID-19. The CDR3 runs from the conserved cysteine through the conserved F or W.

v_call: TRBV19; j_call: TRBJ1-1; cdr3_aa: CASSISGGQDTEAFF
v_call: TRBV28; j_call: TRBJ1-5; cdr3_aa: CASSPVQDSNQPQHF
v_call: TRBV6-5; j_call: TRBJ2-3; cdr3_aa: CASSPYGTGADTQYF
v_call: TRBV15; j_call: TRBJ2-5; cdr3_aa: CATAAQRGETQYF
v_call: TRBV5-1; j_call: TRBJ1-6; cdr3_aa: CASSLYDRGDSPLHF
v_call: TRBV5-1; j_call: TRBJ2-5; cdr3_aa: CASSLRVMETQYF
v_call: TRBV3-1/TRBV3-2; j_call: TRBJ1-6; cdr3_aa: CASRSTGAYNSPLHF
v_call: TRBV19; j_call: TRBJ2-5; cdr3_aa: CASSDIRGTQETQYF
v_call: TRBV2; j_call: TRBJ2-5; cdr3_aa: CASSEYFQETQYF
v_call: TRBV6-5; j_call: TRBJ1-3; cdr3_aa: CASRDGTVSGNTIYF
v_call: TRBV10-3; j_call: TRBJ2-7; cdr3_aa: CAISESLASYEQYF
v_call: TRBV2; j_call: TRBJ2-1; cdr3_aa: CASKFGSYNEQFF
v_call: TRBV6-5; j_call: TRBJ2-5; cdr3_aa: CASSYSQGSETQYF